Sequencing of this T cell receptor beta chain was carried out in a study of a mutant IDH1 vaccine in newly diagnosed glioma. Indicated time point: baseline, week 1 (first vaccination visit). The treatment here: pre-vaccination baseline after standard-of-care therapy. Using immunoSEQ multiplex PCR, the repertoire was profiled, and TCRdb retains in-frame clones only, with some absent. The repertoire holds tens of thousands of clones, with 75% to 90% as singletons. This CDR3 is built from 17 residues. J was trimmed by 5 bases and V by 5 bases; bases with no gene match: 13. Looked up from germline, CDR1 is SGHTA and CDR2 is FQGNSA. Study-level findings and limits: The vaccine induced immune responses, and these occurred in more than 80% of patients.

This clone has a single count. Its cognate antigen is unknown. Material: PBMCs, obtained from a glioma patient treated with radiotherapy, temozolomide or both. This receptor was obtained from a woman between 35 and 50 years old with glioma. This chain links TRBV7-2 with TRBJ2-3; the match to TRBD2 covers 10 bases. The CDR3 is CASSKPTSGVWVDTQYF. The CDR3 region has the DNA TGTGCCAGCAGCAAGCCTACTAGCGGGGTGTGGGTAGATACGCAGTATTTT.